This T cell receptor beta chain was sequenced for a study of cytomegalovirus exposure and HLA in healthy donors. Study background: Of the donors genotyped, 398 in all, over 80% fell in the Caucasian-associated ancestry cluster.

CDR1 and CDR2 from the germline V gene are SGHTA and FQGNSA. This CDR3 comprises 13 residues. Trimming left V 1 base short and J 11 bases short, with 15 bases between. The study ran its PCR with 60 Vbeta and 13 Jbeta primers. Clones were sequenced by immunoSEQ multiplex PCR, and TCRdb holds only the in-frame ones, with some missing. The data hold 150,000 to 200,000 clones, with over 70% observed a single time. Remarks on this clone: Its antigen is unknown.

Study findings and constraints: Per a later analysis, HLA-associated TCR beta chains showed more clonal expansion than other, equally common TCR beta chains. Cytomegalovirus status, reportedly, was diagnosed with high specificity and sensitivity by the classifier.

V gene TRBV7-2 combines with J gene TRBJ2-7; no definite D call. Material: PBMCs. The receptor was derived from a woman between 40 and 50 years old in good health and CMV-seronegative. The CDR3 region is CASSLGPFNPEYF. In DNA, the CDR3 is TGTGCCAGCAGCTTAGGCCCTTTCAACCCGGAGTACTTC.